Each of the 27 T cell receptor beta chains below was sequenced from the same sample in a study of T cells in localized non-small cell lung cancer. Profiled with immunoSEQ multiplex PCR; TCRdb holds only in-frame clones, not every one. Seen here are some 1,500 clones, just under 20% observed once, and the top ten hold around an eighth. This specimen consisted of normal lung tissue next to the tumor, obtained before any cancer treatment. Receptor source: a woman aged 40 to 75 with stage II lung adenocarcinoma.

This chain joins TRBV11-3 and TRBJ1-2; D is undetermined. Trimming took off 5 bases at V and 0 bases at J, with 16 bases between the two ends. Germline CDR1 reads SGHNT; CDR2 reads YENEEA. The CDR3 loop spans 16 amino acids. For the CDR3, the DNA is TGTGCCAGCAGCCCCGGAGGTGGCAGAGCTAACTATGGCTACACCTTC. It codes for CASSPGGGRANYGYTF.

This clone was counted only a few times. This chain links TRBV6-8 with TRBJ1-1, with 7 bases identical to TRBD1. The length of the CDR3 is 13 residues. V shed 6 bases and J 5 bases; nucleotides not matched to a gene: 6. Germline V gives CDR1 MNHGY, CDR2 SAAAGT. The CDR3 region has the DNA TGTGCCAGCAGACAGGGGTTGGTAACTGAAGCTTTCTTT. Its protein is CASRQGLVTEAFF.

The chain is built from TRBV5-1 and TRBJ2-5; 9 bases are a match to TRBD2. With V trimmed by 3 bases and J by 5 bases, 5 bases remained unmatched. CDR3 length equals 14 residues. Germline values: CDR1 SGHRS, CDR2 YFSETQ. The CDR3 DNA is TGCGCCAGCAGCTCTCTAGCGGGGAGGGAGACCCAGTACTTC. Amino acids: CASSSLAGRETQYF.

CDR3 sequence (DNA): TGTGCCAGCAGCATCACAGGGGGCAGCACTAGGGGCTACACCTTC. This gives the protein CASSITGGSTRGYTF. The rearrangement links TRBV11-3 to TRBJ1-2; 9 nucleotides line up with TRBD1. Germline trimming cut 5 bases from V and 8 bases from J; bases unmatched to any gene: 12. CDR3 length equals 15 residues. Germline-derived CDR1 and CDR2 are SGHNT and YENEEA.

The chain employs TRBV11-3 and TRBJ2-1; possible D gene TRBD2, 7 bases. CDR3 size: 16 residues. CDR1 and CDR2 from the germline V gene are SGHNT and YENEEA. V lost 5 bases and J lost 7, with 21 bases in between. The DNA of the CDR3 is TGTGCCAGCAGCCCCCGGGGTGGGGGGGGCGAGAATGAGCAGTTCTTC. It is translated as CASSPRGGGGENEQFF.

The V and J genes are TRBV19 and TRBJ1-1, with unresolved D. The germline V gene encodes CDR1 LNHDA and CDR2 SQIVND (reference sequence). Trimming left V 3 bases short and J 10 bases short, with 15 bases between. The CDR3 sequence is 13 residues long. This CDR3 is CASSMDRVRGAFF. CDR3 coding DNA: TGTGCCAGTAGTATGGATAGGGTCCGCGGAGCTTTCTTT.

The chain couples TRBV19 to TRBJ1-1; D is unresolved. Trimming took 6 bases from V and 4 from J, leaving 15 bases between them. This CDR3 has 14 amino acids. Germline-derived CDR1 and CDR2 are LNHDA and SQIVND (reference sequence). The CDR3 region is CASREREMGTEAFF. The CDR3 bases are TGTGCCAGTAGGGAAAGGGAGATGGGCACTGAAGCTTTCTTT.

By share, this clone ranks as medium-sized. The chain links TRBV11-3 to TRBJ2-7; 7 positions match TRBD1. V shed 4 bases, J shed 0 bases, and the junction held 9 bases outside the gene matches. The CDR3 spans 16 residues. Germline CDR1 and CDR2: SGHNT and YENEEA. The DNA of the CDR3 is TGTGCCAGCAGCTCTTCCCCCCGGGACAGCTCCTACGAGCAGTACTTC. It encodes CASSSSPRDSSYEQYF.

The rearrangement links TRBV2 to TRBJ2-3; 12 bases fit TRBD2. This CDR3 contains 15 residues. J lost 6 bases, V lost 1 base, and 2 bases had no gene match. The germline CDR1 and CDR2 sequences are SNHLY and FYNNEI. The CDR3 DNA sequence: TGTGCCAGCAGTGAAGAGCTAGCGGGGGGGGATACGCAGTATTTT. Its translation is CASSEELAGGDTQYF. Looking up the rest from reference TRBV2 and TRBJ2-3 gives the full variable domain: EPEVTQTPSHQVTQMGQEVILRCVPISNHLYFYWYRQILGQKVEFLVSFYNNEISEKSEIFDDQFSVERPDGSNFTLKIRSTKLEDSAMYFCASSEELAGGDTQYFGPGTRLTVL.

This clone appeared once. The chain recombines TRBV19 with TRBJ1-5; the match to TRBD1 covers 10 bases. The CDR3 is 13 residues long. Trimming removed 6 bases from V and 5 bases from J; junction bases left unmatched: 1. Germline CDR1 reads LNHDA; CDR2 reads SQIVND (reference sequence). The CDR3 here is CASRGTGDQPQHF. CDR3 coding DNA: TGTGCCAGTAGAGGGACAGGGGATCAGCCCCAGCATTTT.

This clone is labeled as medium-sized. The chain has TRBV12-5 and TRBJ1-2, with D possibly being TRBD1 (6 bases). Germline V gene lookup returns CDR1 LGHNT and CDR2 FRNRAP. This CDR3 is 14 amino acids long. CDR3 amino acids: CASNGRGANYGYTF. CDR3 coding DNA: TGTGCCAGCAACGGAAGGGGGGCGAACTATGGCTACACCTTC.

This clone came up a few times. This chain uses TRBV9 with TRBJ1-5; TRBD1 matches 8 bases. V lost 5 bases to trimming and J lost 4 bases; unmatched junction nucleotides: 11. The V gene's germline CDR1 is SGDLS and CDR2 YYNGEE. The CDR3 extends over 16 amino acids. The CDR3 here is CASSEAPTGGNQPQHF. In DNA form, the CDR3 reads TGTGCCAGCAGTGAAGCGCCAACAGGGGGGAATCAGCCCCAGCATTTT.

This clone occurred a few times. The chain links TRBV18 to TRBJ2-5; 11 bases are a match to TRBD2. The CDR3 totals 15 residues. The junction had 5 bases not matched to a gene; V was cut back by 3 bases and J by 5 bases. CDR1 KGHSH and CDR2 LQKENI come from the germline V gene. The CDR3 protein is CASSPGTSGRETQYF. The CDR3 coding sequence is TGTGCCAGCTCACCCGGGACTAGCGGCAGGGAGACCCAGTACTTC.

Only a few counts were recorded for this clone. Here the CDR3 reads CASSLGGKNTEAFF. DNA of the CDR3: TGTGCCAGCAGTTTGGGAGGGAAGAACACTGAAGCTTTCTTT. The chain employs TRBV28 and TRBJ1-1; no clear D. Germline V gene sequence: CDR1 MDHEN, CDR2 SYDVKM. This CDR3 region has 14 residues. V lost 3 bases, J lost 1 base, and 9 bases lay in between.

The chain links TRBV5-1 to TRBJ2-2; TRBD2 agrees at 11 bases. CDR3 length equals 19 residues. The trim removed 0 bases at V and 7 bases at J, leaving 14 bases unmatched. The germline V gene encodes CDR1 SGHRS and CDR2 YFSETQ. CDR3 coding DNA: TGCGCCAGCAGCTTGGTACCCCCTACTAGCGGGGGCGGGAGCGGGGAGCTGTTTTTT. As protein: CASSLVPPTSGGGSGELFF.

This clone has only one observation. This chain connects TRBV5-1 to TRBJ1-3; D gene ambiguous. V shed 2 bases and J shed 0 bases, with 15 bases lying between them. The V gene's germline CDR1 is SGHRS and CDR2 YFSETQ. This CDR3 region has 17 residues. This chain's CDR3 is CASSFIPGSSSGNTIYF. In DNA form, the CDR3 reads TGCGCCAGCAGCTTTATACCGGGTTCGAGCTCTGGAAACACCATATATTTT.

This clone ranks as medium-sized. The chain combines TRBV11-3 with TRBJ2-1; 7 bases fit TRBD1. V shed 3 bases and J 5 bases; nucleotides not matched to a gene: 7. The germline V gene encodes CDR1 SGHNT and CDR2 YENEEA. The CDR3 length is 15 residues. The CDR3 is CASSLGRQGNNEQFF. The CDR3 nucleotides are TGTGCCAGCAGCTTGGGGAGACAGGGCAACAATGAGCAGTTCTTC.

The chain carries TRBV18 and TRBJ1-3, with D hard to call. Germline CDR1 is KGHSH and CDR2 is LQKENI. V lost 1 base and J 5 bases, leaving 6 bases between the germline ends. The CDR3 has 13 amino acids. CDR3 nucleotides: TGTGCCAGCTCACCACTCGCAAGAAACACCATATATTTT. Translating it yields CASSPLARNTIYF.

This clone was seen a few times. The rearrangement uses TRBV28 and TRBJ1-3, with D unclear. The CDR3 runs to 15 residues. V lost 2 bases, J lost 0 bases, and 8 bases lay in between. Germline CDR1 is MDHEN and CDR2 is SYDVKM. CDR3 amino acids: CASSLRGSSGNTIYF. For the CDR3, the DNA is TGTGCCAGCAGTTTAAGAGGGAGCTCTGGAAACACCATATATTTT.

The V and J genes are TRBV18 and TRBJ1-3; D unclear. The CDR3 is made up of 13 amino acids. CDR1 is KGHSH and CDR2 is LQKENI in the germline V gene. The V end was cut by 0 bases, the J end by 2 bases, with 2 bases between. CDR3 residues: CASSPPAGNTIYF. CDR3 sequence (DNA): TGTGCCAGCTCACCACCAGCTGGAAACACCATATATTTT.

The table lists this clone with a few counts. The gene calls are TRBV18 and TRBJ1-1, with a weak D call TRBD1 (5 bases). The ends were cut back, 2 bases at V and 7 bases at J, with 14 bases in the middle. Germline CDR1 reads KGHSH; CDR2 reads LQKENI. This CDR3 comprises 14 residues. CDR3 protein: CASSPGTQTNEAFF. DNA of the CDR3: TGTGCCAGCTCACCAGGGACTCAGACTAATGAAGCTTTCTTT.

The chain recombines TRBV11-3 with TRBJ2-3, with 10 bases fitting TRBD1. This CDR3 is built from 16 residues. The V gene end was trimmed by 2 bases and the J gene end by 4 bases; junction bases not matched to a gene: 6. The germline V gene has CDR1 SGHNT and CDR2 YENEEA. In DNA form, the CDR3 reads TGTGCCAGCAGCTTACGGATTGGGACAGGGGCAGATACGCAGTATTTT. It codes for CASSLRIGTGADTQYF.

This clone occurred a few times. V is TRBV11-3 and J is TRBJ2-1, with 7 positions matching TRBD2. CDR3 length: 17 residues. Germline CDR1 reads SGHNT; CDR2 reads YENEEA. Trimming at V came to 5 bases and at J to 0 bases, leaving 10 bases not matched to a gene. In nucleotides, the CDR3 is TGTGCCAGCAGCCGGGGGGAAGGTACACTCTCCTACAATGAGCAGTTCTTC. Translated: CASSRGEGTLSYNEQFF.

This clone was observed a handful of times. This chain uses TRBV6-8 with TRBJ2-5; D uncertain. The V end lost 6 bases, the J end lost 7 bases, and 12 bases lay between the germline ends. The germline CDR1 and CDR2 sequences are MNHGY and SAAAGT. The length of the CDR3 is 12 residues. Here the CDR3 DNA reads TGTGCCAGCAGCACCCTTTCGGGGACCCAGTACTTC. Translated: CASSTLSGTQYF.

CDR3 nucleotides: TGTGCCAGTGGGGAGGGAGCACCATCCTATAATTCACCCCTCCACTTT. Residues: CASGEGAPSYNSPLHF. The chain combines TRBV19 with TRBJ1-6, with no clear D. The ends were cut back, 8 bases at V and 1 base at J, with 15 bases in the middle. This CDR3 comprises 16 residues. CDR1 and CDR2 from the germline V gene are LNHDA and SQIVND (reference sequence).

This clone has only a few counts. The rearrangement uses TRBV7-5 and TRBJ2-1; the listed D gene, TRBD1, was not tested against the DNA. TRBV7-5 is described as a pseudogene. The CDR3 is 15 residues long. The CDR3, as DNA: TGTGCCAGCAGCTCCAGGGGAAGGGCCTACAATGAGCAGTTCTTC. Translated, it gives CASSSRGRAYNEQFF.

Within the sample, this clone is medium-sized. The V gene is TRBV11-3, the J gene TRBJ1-5; maybe TRBD1 (6 bases). Per germline, CDR1 SGHNT and CDR2 YENEEA. The CDR3 consists of 17 residues. Trimming took 2 bases from V and 3 from J, leaving 17 bases between them. The CDR3 sequence is CASSLWGAGQFNQPQHF. The CDR3 DNA reads as TGTGCCAGCAGCTTATGGGGGGCGGGGCAGTTCAATCAGCCCCAGCATTTT.